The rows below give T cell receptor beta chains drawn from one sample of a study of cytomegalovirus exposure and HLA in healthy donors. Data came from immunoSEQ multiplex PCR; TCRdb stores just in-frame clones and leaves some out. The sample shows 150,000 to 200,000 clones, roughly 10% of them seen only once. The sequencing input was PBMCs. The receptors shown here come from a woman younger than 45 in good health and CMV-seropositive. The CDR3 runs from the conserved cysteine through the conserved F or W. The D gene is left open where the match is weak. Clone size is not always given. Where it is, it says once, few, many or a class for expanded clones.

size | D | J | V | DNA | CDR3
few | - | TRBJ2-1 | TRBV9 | TGTGCCAGCAGCGTAGGGGCGAGCTCCTACAATGAGCAGTTCTTC | CASSVGASSYNEQFF
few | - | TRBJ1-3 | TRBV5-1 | TGCGCCAGCAGCTTGGTGCCGGCAGGGGGAAACACCATATATTTT | CASSLVPAGGNTIYF
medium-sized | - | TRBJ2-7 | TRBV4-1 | TGCGCCAGCAGCCAAGCCCCAAATATTCCGGACAACTCCTACGAGCAGTACTTC | CASSQAPNIPDNSYEQYF
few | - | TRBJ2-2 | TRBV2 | TGTGCCAGCAGTGGAGGGGGGGGCGGCACCCACCGGGAGCTGTTTTTT | CASSGGGGGTHRELFF
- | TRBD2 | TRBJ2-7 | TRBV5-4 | TGTGCCAGCAGCCCGGGACTAGGGGATTACGAGCAGTACTTC | CASSPGLGDYEQYF
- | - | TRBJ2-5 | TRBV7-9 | TGTGCCAGCAGCTTAGGCCGGGAGACCCAGTACTTC | CASSLGRETQYF
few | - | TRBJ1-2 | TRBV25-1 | TGTGCCAGCAGTGGCGAAGGACAGTCGGGCTACACCTTC | CASSGEGQSGYTF
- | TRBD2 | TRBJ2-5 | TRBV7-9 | TGTGCCAGCAGAAAGGGACTAGCGGGAGGGTTGGAGACCCAGTACTTC | CASRKGLAGGLETQYF
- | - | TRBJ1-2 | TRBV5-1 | TGCGCCAGCAGCTTGGCCGGGGTCCAGGTTGGCTACACCTTC | CASSLAGVQVGYTF
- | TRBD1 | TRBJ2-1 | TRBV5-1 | TGCGCCAGCAGCGTGACAGGGCAAGCCTACAATGAGCAGTTCTTC | CASSVTGQAYNEQFF
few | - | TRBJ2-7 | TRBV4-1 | TGCGCCAGCAGCCAAGATCCTCCGTGGTCTACTAGCCCTCATTCGGGGGAGCAGTACTTC | CASSQDPPWSTSPHSGEQYF
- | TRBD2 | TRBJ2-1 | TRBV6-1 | TGTGCCAGCAGCGTAGCGGGAGGGGGTAACAATGAGCAGTTCTTC | CASSVAGGGNNEQFF
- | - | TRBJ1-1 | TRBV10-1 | TGCGCCACCGCAAACAGGGTTGGCACTGAAGCTTTCTTT | CATANRVGTEAFF
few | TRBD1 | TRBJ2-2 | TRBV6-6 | TGTGCCAGTGGACAGGGGGCTATCACCGGGGAGCTGTTTTTT | CASGQGAITGELFF
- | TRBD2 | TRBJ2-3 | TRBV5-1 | TGCGCCAGCAGCTTGGACCTAGCGGGAGGGGCAGATACGCAGTATTTT | CASSLDLAGGADTQYF
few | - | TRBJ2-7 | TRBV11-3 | TGTGCCAGCAGCCCCAGCGGCTCCGGGATGTACGAGCAGTACTTC | CASSPSGSGMYEQYF
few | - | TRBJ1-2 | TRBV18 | TGTGCCAGCTCACAATCCACCACACTAAACTATGGCTACACCTTC | CASSQSTTLNYGYTF
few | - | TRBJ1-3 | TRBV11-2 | TGTGCCAGCAGCTTGGCCCAGGGGTCTGGAAACACCATATATTTT | CASSLAQGSGNTIYF
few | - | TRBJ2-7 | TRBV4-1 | TGCGCCAGCAGCCAAGAGCGCGGATCCTACGAGCAGTACTTC | CASSQERGSYEQYF
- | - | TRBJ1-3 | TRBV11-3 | TGTGCCAGCAGCCCGAGCTCTGGAAACACCATATATTTT | CASSPSSGNTIYF
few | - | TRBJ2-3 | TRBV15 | TGTGCCACCAGCAGATCCGGCCAGGGTATGCAGTATTTT | CATSRSGQGMQYF
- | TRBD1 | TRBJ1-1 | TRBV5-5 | TGTGCCAGCAGCCCATGGACAGGGGAAAGGGGCACTGAAGCTTTCTTT | CASSPWTGERGTEAFF
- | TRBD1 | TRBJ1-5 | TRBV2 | TGTGCCGGCAGGGGGAGGGGACAGCCCCAGCATTTT | CAGRGRGQPQHF
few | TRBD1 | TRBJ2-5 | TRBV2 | TGTGCCAGCAATAGACAGGGGGAGACCCAGTACTTC | CASNRQGETQYF
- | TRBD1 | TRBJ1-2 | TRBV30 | TGTGCCTGGACGTTCCCGGACAGGGTAGGAGGCTACACCTTC | CAWTFPDRVGGYTF
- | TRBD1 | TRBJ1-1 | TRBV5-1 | TGCGCCAGCAGCTGGCAGGGACAGGGCGGTTGGGACACTGAAGCTTTCTTT | CASSWQGQGGWDTEAFF
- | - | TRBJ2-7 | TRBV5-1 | TGCGCCAGCAGCCCGGACTTTTTAGGGGAGCAGTACTTC | CASSPDFLGEQYF
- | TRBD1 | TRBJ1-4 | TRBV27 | TGTGCCAGCAGCCCACGGACAGGGAAGGGAGCTAATGAAAAACTGTTTTTT | CASSPRTGKGANEKLFF
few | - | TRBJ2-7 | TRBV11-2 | TGTGCCAGCGGGTACCCCAGGGGCTACTTCGAGCAGTACTTC | CASGYPRGYFEQYF
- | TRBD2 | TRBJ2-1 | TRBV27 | TGTGCCAGCAGTTTAGCACCGGGACTAGTCAATGAGCAGTTCTTC | CASSLAPGLVNEQFF
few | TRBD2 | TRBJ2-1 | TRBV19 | TGTGCCAGTAGTACTTTCCTTTCTAGCGGGAGACTTGGGCATGAGCAGTTCTTC | CASSTFLSSGRLGHEQFF
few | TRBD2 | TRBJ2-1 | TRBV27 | TGTGCCAGCAGCCTAGCGGGAGCCCACCACAATGAGCAGTTCTTC | CASSLAGAHHNEQFF
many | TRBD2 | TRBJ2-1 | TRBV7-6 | TGTGCCAGCAGCAAGAGGGAGGGCCTATACAATGAGCAGTTCTTC | CASSKREGLYNEQFF
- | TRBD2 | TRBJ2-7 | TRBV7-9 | TGTGCCAGCAGCTTCCGTAATAAGGGAAGCGGGAGTGTCTACGAGCAGTACTTC | CASSFRNKGSGSVYEQYF
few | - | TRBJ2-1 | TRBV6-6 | TGTGCCAGCAGGGATGGTCCGCGGAATACCTACAATGAGCAGTTCTTC | CASRDGPRNTYNEQFF
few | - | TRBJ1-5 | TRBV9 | TGTGCCAGCAGCGTAGGACCGGGGTTGGCCCAGCATTTT | CASSVGPGLAQHF
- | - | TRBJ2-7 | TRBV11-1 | TGTGCCAGCAGCCTTTACGAGGAGCAGTACTTC | CASSLYEEQYF
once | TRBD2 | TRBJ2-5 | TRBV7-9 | TGTGCCAGCAGCCGCTTCCGGGAGGGAGAGACCCAGTACTTC | CASSRFREGETQYF
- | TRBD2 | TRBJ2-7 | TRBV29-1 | TGCAGCGTTGAAGGGACTAGCGGGAGCCGGTACGAGCAGTACTTC | CSVEGTSGSRYEQYF
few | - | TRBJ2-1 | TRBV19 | TGTGCCAGTAATTTGGCCGCTTCAGATTACAATGAGCAGTTCTTC | CASNLAASDYNEQFF
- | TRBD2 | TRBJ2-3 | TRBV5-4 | TGTGCCAGCAGCTTTAGCGGGAGCACAGATACGCAGTATTTT | CASSFSGSTDTQYF
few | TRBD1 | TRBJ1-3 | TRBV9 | TGTGCCAGCAGCGTAGAGACAGGGTATGGAAACACCATATATTTT | CASSVETGYGNTIYF
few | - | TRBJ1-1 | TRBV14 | TGTGCCAGCAGCACGAGTACGACTGAAGCTTTCTTT | CASSTSTTEAFF
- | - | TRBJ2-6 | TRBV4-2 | TGTGCCAGCAGCCAAGATGGAGCAGGGGCTGGGGCCAACGTCCTGACTTTC | CASSQDGAGAGANVLTF
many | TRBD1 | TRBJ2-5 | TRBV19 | TGTGCCAGTAGGTCCCAAGGGGGCTGGTGGGAGACCCAGTACTTC | CASRSQGGWWETQYF
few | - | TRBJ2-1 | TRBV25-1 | TGTGCCAGCGCCTCTACTAGCCCGGGCAATGAGCAGTTCTTC | CASASTSPGNEQFF
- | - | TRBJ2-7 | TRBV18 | TGTGCCAGCTCACCGACTCTTAGCGACTACGAGCAGTACTTC | CASSPTLSDYEQYF